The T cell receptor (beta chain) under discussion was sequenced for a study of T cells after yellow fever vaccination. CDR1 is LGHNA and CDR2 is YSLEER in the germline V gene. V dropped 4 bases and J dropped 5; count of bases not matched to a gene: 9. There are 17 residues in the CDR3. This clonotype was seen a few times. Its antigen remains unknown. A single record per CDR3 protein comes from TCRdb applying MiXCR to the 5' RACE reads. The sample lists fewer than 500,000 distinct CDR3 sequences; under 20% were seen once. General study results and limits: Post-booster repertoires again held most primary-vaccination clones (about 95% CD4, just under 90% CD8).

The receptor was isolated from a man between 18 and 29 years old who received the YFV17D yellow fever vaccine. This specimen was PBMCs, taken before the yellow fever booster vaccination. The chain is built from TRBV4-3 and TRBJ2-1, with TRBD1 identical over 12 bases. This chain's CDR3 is CASSLSPGQGANNEQFF. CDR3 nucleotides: TGCGCCAGCAGCCTAAGCCCGGGACAGGGGGCAAACAATGAGCAGTTCTTC.